This TCR beta chain is from a study of T cell repertoires in ileal Crohn's disease. Study-wide background: Patients had a median roughly 8-year disease duration, and roughly 32% were active smokers.

General study findings and limits: Active smokers at surgery had more clonal expansions than non-smokers.

A remark on this clone: Its antigen is not known.

Roughly 0.55 micrograms of biopsy DNA per sample underwent TCRB immunosequencing. This table comes from immunoSEQ multiplex PCR, and its TCRdb copy is limited to in-frame clones, with some not included. Seen here are around 8,200 clones, around four fifths observed once, and the top ten hold around 8.6%. In germline, CDR1 is MGHRA, CDR2 YSYEKL. This CDR3 has 13 amino acids. Trimming pared 4 bases from V and 2 bases from J, leaving 8 bases between. Included were adult ileal or ileocolonic Crohn's patients indicated for ileocolonic resection. The chain uses TRBV4-1 and TRBJ1-1; the D is unclear. The TCR comes from an adult with Crohn's disease. Sequenced: ileal tissue. CDR3 region: CASSRGGNTEAFF. The CDR3 DNA follows: TGCGCCAGCAGCCGGGGAGGAAACACTGAAGCTTTCTTT.